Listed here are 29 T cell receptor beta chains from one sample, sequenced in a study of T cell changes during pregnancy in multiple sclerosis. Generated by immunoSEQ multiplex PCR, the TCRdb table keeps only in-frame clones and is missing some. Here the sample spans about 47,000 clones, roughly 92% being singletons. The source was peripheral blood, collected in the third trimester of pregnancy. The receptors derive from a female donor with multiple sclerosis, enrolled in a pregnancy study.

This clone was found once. CDR3 sequence: CASSMTVGAPRTEAFF. The CDR3 DNA reads TGTGCCAGTAGTATGACAGTAGGGGCCCCGAGGACTGAAGCTTTCTTT. J is TRBJ1-1 and V is TRBV19; tentative D call: TRBD1 (5 bases). CDR1 and CDR2 (germline): LNHDA, SQIVND (reference sequence). The CDR3 has 16 residues. Trimming pared 3 bases from V and 5 bases from J, leaving 19 bases between.

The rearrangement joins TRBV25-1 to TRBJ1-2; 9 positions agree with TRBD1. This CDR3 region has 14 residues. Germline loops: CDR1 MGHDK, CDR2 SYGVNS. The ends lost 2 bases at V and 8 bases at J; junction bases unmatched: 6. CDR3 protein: CASSENYRGHGYTF. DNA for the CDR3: TGTGCCAGCAGTGAAAATTACAGGGGGCACGGCTACACCTTC.

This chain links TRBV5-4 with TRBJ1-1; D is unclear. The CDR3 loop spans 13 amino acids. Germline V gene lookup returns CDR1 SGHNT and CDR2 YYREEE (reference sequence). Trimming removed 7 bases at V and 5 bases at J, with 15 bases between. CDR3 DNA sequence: TGTGCCAGCCACTCCTCTCCGCGTACTGAAGCTTTCTTT. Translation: CASHSSPRTEAFF.

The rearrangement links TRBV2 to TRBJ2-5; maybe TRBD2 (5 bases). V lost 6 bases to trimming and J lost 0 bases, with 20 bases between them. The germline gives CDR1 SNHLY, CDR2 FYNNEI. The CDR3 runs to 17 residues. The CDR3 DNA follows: TGTGCCAGCAGCGTCCCGGAAGAAGCGGTGAACCAAGAGACCCAGTACTTC. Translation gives CASSVPEEAVNQETQYF.

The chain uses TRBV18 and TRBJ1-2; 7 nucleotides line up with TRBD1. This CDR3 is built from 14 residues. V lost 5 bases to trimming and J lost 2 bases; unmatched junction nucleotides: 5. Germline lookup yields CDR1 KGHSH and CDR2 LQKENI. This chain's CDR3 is CASSTTGLNYGYTF. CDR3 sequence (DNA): TGTGCCAGCTCAACGACAGGGCTAAACTATGGCTACACCTTC.

The CDR3: CASSRDRAEAFF. The CDR3 DNA reads TGTGCCAGCAGCCGCGACAGGGCTGAAGCTTTCTTT. The gene calls are TRBV5-4 and TRBJ1-1; 7 bases are shared with TRBD1. V shed 4 bases, J shed 6 bases, and the junction held 3 bases outside the gene matches. Per the germline V gene, CDR1 is SGHNT and CDR2 is YYREEE (reference sequence). The CDR3 is 12 residues long.

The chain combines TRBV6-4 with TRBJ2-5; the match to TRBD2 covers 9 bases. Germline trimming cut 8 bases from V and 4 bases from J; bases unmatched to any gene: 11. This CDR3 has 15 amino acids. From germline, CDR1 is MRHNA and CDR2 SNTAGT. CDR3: CASSETGTSSETQYF. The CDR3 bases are TGTGCCAGCTCGGAAACCGGGACTAGCTCAGAGACCCAGTACTTC.

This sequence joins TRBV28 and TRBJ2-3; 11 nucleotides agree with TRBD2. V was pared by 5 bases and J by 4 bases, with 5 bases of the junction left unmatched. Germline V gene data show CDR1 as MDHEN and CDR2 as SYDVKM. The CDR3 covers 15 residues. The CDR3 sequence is CASSIRLAGSDTQYF. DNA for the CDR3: TGTGCCAGCAGTATACGACTAGCGGGATCAGATACGCAGTATTTT.

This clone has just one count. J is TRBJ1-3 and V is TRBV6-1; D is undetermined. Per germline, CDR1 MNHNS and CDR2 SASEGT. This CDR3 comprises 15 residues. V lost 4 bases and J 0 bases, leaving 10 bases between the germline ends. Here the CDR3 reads CASSVETDSGNTIYF. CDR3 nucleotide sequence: TGTGCCAGCAGTGTCGAAACAGACTCTGGAAACACCATATATTTT.

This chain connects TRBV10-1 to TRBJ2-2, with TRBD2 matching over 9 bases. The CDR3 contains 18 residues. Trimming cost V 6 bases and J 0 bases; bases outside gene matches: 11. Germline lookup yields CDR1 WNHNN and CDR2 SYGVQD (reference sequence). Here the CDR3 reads CASRRDPSGDSNTGELFF. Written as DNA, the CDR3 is TGCGCCAGCAGGAGGGACCCTAGCGGGGATTCGAACACCGGGGAGCTGTTTTTT.

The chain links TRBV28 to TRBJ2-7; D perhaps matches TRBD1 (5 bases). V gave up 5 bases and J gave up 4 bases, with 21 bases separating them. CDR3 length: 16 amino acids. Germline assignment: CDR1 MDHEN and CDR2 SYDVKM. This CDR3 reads CASSPPGQGSNYEQYF. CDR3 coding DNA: TGTGCCAGCAGTCCTCCCGGGCAGGGAAGTAATTACGAGCAGTACTTC.

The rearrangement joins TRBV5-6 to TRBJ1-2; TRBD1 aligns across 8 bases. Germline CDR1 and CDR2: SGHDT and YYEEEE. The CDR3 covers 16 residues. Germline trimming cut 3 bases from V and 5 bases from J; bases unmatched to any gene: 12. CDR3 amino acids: CASSSLNQGAEYGYTF. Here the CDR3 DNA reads TGTGCCAGCAGCTCCCTCAATCAGGGGGCAGAGTATGGCTACACCTTC.

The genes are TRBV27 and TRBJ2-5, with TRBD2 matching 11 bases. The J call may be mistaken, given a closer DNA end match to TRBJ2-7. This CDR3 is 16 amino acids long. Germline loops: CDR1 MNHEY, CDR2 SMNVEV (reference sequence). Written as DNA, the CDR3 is TGTGCCAGCAGTCCCGATAGCGGGAGGGCCGACTACGAGCAGTACTTC. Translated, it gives CASSPDSGRADYEQYF.

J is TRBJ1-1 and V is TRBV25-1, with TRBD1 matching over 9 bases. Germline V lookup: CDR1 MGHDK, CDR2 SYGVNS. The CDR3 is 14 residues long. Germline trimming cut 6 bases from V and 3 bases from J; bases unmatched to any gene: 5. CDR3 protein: CASRGDREDTEAFF. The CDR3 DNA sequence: TGTGCCAGCAGGGGGGACAGGGAGGACACTGAAGCTTTCTTT.

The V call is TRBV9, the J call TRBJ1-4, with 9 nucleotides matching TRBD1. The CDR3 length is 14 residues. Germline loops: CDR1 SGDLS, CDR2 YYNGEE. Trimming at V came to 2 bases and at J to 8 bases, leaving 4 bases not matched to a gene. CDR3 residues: CASSVKQGAEKLFF. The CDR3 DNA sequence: TGTGCCAGCAGCGTTAAACAGGGGGCGGAAAAACTGTTTTTT.

The CDR3 reads CSVVRTGGPNTEAFF. The CDR3 DNA follows: TGCAGCGTCGTTCGCACAGGGGGCCCTAACACTGAAGCTTTCTTT. The rearrangement uses TRBV29-1 and TRBJ1-1; 9 bases are shared with TRBD1. The junction had 10 bases not matched to a gene; V was cut back by 6 bases and J by 2 bases. Germline assignment: CDR1 SQVTM and CDR2 ANQGSEA. This CDR3 contains 15 residues. The variable domain in full, with the rest retrieved from reference TRBV29-1 and TRBJ1-1, is SAVISQKPSRDICQRGTSLTIQCQVDSQVTMMFWYRQQPGQSLTLIATANQGSEATYESGFVIDKFPISRPNLTFSTLTVSNMSPEDSSIYLCSVVRTGGPNTEAFFGQGTRLTVV.

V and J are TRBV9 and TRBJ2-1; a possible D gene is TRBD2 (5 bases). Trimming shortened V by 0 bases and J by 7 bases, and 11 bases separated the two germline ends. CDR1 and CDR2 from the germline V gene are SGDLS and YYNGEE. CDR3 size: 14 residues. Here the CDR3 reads CASSVGGLDNEQFF. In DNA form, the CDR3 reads TGTGCCAGCAGCGTAGGAGGGCTAGATAATGAGCAGTTCTTC.

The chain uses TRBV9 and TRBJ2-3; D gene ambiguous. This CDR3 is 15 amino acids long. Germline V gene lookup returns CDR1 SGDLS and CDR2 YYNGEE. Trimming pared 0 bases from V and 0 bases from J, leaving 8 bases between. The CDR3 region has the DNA TGTGCCAGCAGCGTAGGAGGTAGCAGCACAGATACGCAGTATTTT. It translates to CASSVGGSSTDTQYF. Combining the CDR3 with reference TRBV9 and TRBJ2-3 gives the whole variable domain DSGVTQTPKHLITATGQRVTLRCSPRSGDLSVYWYQQSLDQGLQFLIQYYNGEERAKGNILERFSAQQFPDLHSELNLSSLELGDSALYFCASSVGGSSTDTQYFGPGTRLTVL.

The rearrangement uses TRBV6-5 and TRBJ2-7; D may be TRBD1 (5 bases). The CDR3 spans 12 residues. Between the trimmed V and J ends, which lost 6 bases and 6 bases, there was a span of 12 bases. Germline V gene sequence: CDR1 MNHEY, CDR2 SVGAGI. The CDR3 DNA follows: TGTGCCAGCAGAGGGGCCCCCCTCGAGCAGTACTTC. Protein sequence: CASRGAPLEQYF.

This CDR3 reads CASSYRDSPSGANVLTF. CDR3 nucleotide sequence: TGTGCCAGCTCCTATAGGGACAGTCCCTCTGGGGCCAACGTCCTGACTTTC. The V call is TRBV18, the J call TRBJ2-6; 7 positions agree with TRBD1. After removal of 6 bases from V and 0 bases from J, the junction contained 8 bases not matched to a gene. Germline V lookup: CDR1 KGHSH, CDR2 LQKENI. This CDR3 comprises 17 residues.

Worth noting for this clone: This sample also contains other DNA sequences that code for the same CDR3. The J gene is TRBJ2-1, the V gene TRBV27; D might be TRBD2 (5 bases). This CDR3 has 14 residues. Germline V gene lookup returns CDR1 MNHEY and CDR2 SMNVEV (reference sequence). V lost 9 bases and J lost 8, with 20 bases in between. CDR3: CASRSGRLHYEQFF. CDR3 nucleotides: TGTGCCAGTAGATCGGGCCGACTACACTATGAGCAGTTCTTC.

The CDR3 here is CASSSRLAGGSGTKNIQYF. Here the CDR3 DNA reads TGTGCCAGCAGCTCACGACTAGCGGGAGGGAGCGGGACCAAAAACATTCAGTACTTC. The V and J genes are TRBV7-9 and TRBJ2-4; 14 nucleotides align to TRBD2. The germline CDR1 and CDR2 sequences are SEHNR and FQNEAQ (reference sequence). V was pared by 4 bases and J by 2 bases, with 10 bases of the junction left unmatched. The CDR3 is 19 residues long.

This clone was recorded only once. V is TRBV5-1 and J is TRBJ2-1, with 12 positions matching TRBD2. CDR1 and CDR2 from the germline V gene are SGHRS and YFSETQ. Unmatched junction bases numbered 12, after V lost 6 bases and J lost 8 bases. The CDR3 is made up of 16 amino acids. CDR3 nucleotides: TGCGCCAGCACGCTAGATCTAGCGGGAGGGAACGATGAGCAGTTCTTC. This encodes CASTLDLAGGNDEQFF.

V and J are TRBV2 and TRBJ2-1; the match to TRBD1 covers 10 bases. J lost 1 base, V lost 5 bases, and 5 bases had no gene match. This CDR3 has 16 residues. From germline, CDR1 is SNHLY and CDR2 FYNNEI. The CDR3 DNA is TGTGCCAGCAGTACCGGGACAGGGGTTTCCTACAATGAGCAGTTCTTC. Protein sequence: CASSTGTGVSYNEQFF.

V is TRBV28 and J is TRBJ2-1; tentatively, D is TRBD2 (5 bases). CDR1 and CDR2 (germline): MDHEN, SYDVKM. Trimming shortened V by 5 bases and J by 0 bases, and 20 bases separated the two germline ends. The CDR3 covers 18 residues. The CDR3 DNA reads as TGTGCCAGCAGTCCAAGCGGACGATCCCTAAGCTCCTACAATGAGCAGTTCTTC. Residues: CASSPSGRSLSSYNEQFF.

The CDR3 reads CASSYPDRPSQYF. CDR3 sequence (DNA): TGTGCCAGCAGCTACCCGGACAGGCCCTCCCAGTACTTC. The gene calls are TRBV6-6 and TRBJ2-5, with 7 bases identical to TRBD1. The germline V gene has CDR1 MNHNY and CDR2 SVGAGI (reference sequence). The V segment lost 6 bases and the J segment 9 bases; nucleotides outside the gene matches: 10. The CDR3 totals 13 residues.

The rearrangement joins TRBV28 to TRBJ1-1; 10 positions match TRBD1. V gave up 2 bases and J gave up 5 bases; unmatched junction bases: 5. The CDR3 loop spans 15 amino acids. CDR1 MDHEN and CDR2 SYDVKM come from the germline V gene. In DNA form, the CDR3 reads TGTGCCAGCAGTTTAGGGGACAGGGGAGGGACTGAAGCTTTCTTT. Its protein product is CASSLGDRGGTEAFF.

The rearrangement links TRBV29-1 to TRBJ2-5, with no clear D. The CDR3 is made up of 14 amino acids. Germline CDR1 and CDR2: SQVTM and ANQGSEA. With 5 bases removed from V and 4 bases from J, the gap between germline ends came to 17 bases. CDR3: CSVCYFGTAETQYF. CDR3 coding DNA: TGCAGCGTTTGTTACTTCGGCACAGCAGAGACCCAGTACTTC.

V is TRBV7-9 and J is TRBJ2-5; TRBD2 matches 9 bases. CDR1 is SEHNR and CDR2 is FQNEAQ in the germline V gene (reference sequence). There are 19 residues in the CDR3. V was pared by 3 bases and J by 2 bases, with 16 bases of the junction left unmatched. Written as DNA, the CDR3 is TGTGCCAGCAGCTTTGAACAGTGGGCGGGAGGGGGATTTCAAGAGACCCAGTACTTC. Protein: CASSFEQWAGGGFQETQYF.